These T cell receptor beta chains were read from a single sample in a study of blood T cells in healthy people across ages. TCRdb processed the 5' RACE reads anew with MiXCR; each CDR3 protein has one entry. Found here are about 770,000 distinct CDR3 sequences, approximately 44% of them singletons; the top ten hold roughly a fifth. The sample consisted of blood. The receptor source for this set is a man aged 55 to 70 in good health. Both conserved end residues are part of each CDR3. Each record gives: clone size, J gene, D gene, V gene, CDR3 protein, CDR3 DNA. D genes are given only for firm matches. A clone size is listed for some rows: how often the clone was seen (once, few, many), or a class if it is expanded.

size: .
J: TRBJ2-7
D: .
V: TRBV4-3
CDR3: CASSQAWRQSSYEQYF
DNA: TGCGCCAGCAGCCAAGCTTGGAGACAGAGCTCCTACGAGCAGTACTTC

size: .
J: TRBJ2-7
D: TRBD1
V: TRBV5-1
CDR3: CASSGDRGTYEQYF
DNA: TGCGCCAGCAGCGGAGACAGGGGAACCTACGAGCAGTACTTC

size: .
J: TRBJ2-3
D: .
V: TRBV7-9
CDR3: CASSSGAAPDTQYF
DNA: TGTGCCAGCAGCTCCGGGGCGGCTCCAGATACGCAGTATTTT

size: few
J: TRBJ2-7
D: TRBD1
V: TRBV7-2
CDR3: CASSSTGAGYEQYF
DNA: TGTGCCAGCAGCTCAACAGGGGCGGGCTACGAGCAGTACTTC

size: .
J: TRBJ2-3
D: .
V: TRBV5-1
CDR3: CASSLAPTGSTDTQYF
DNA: TGCGCCAGCAGCTTGGCCCCGACAGGATCCACAGATACGCAGTATTTT

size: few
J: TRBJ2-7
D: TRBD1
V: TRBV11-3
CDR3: CASSFWTGLYEQYF
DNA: TGTGCCAGCAGCTTCTGGACAGGGCTCTACGAGCAGTACTTC

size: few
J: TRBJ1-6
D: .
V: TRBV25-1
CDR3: CASSESSQNYNSPLHF
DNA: TGTGCCAGCAGTGAGTCCAGCCAGAATTATAATTCACCCCTCCACTTT

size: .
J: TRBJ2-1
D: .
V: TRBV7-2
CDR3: CASSLDGTRNEQFF
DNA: TGTGCCAGCAGCTTAGACGGGACTCGCAATGAGCAGTTCTTC

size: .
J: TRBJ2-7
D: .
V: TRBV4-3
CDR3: CASSESRVNSYEQYF
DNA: TGCGCCAGCAGCGAAAGTCGAGTCAACTCCTACGAGCAGTACTTC

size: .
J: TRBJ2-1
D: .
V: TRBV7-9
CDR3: CASSLIRGAALNEQFF
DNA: TGTGCCAGCAGCTTAATCCGGGGGGCTGCTCTAAATGAGCAGTTCTTC

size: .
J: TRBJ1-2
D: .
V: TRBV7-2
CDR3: CASSSKMNNYGYTF
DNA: TGTGCCAGCAGCTCCAAGATGAATAACTATGGCTACACCTTC

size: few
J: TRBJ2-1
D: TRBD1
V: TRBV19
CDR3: CASSKGTAYNEQFF
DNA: TGTGCCAGTAGTAAGGGGACAGCCTACAATGAGCAGTTCTTC

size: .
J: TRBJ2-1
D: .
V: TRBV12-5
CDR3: CASGGQGREQFF
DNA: TGTGCTAGTGGTGGCCAGGGGAGGGAGCAGTTCTTC

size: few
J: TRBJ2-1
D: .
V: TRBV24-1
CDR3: CATSDLYNEQFF
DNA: TGTGCCACCAGTGATCTGTACAATGAGCAGTTCTTC

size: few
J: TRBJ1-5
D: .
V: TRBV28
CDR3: CASSLFPRGNYQPQHF
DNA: TGTGCCAGCAGTTTATTTCCTCGGGGGAACTATCAGCCCCAGCATTTT

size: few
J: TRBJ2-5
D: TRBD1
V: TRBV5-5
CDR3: CASSVDRGSQETQYF
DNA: TGTGCCAGCAGTGTGGACAGGGGGAGCCAAGAGACCCAGTACTTC

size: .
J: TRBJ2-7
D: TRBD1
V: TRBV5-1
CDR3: CASSWTGDEQYF
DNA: TGCGCCAGCAGCTGGACAGGGGACGAGCAGTACTTC

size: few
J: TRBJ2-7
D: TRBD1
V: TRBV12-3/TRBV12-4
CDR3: CASSLAGTGIEQYF
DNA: TGTGCCAGCAGTTTAGCGGGGACAGGGATCGAGCAGTACTTC

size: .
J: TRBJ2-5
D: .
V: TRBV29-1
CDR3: CSVGAETQYF
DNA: TGCAGCGTTGGGGCAGAGACCCAGTACTTC

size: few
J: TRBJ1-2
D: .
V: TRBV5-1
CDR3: CASSFVGTSPRDGYTF
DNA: TGCGCCAGCAGCTTTGTCGGGACCAGCCCTCGAGATGGCTACACCTTC

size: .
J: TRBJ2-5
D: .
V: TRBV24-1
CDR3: CATSDPDEVRETQYF
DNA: TGTGCCACCAGTGATCCAGACGAGGTGCGCGAGACCCAGTACTTC

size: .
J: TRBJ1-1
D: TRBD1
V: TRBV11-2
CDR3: CASRRGQANTEAFF
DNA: TGTGCCAGCAGACGAGGACAGGCGAACACTGAAGCTTTCTTT

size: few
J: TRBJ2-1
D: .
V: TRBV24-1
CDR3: CATSKTGTPGRDEQFF
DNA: TGTGCCACCAGTAAGACCGGGACTCCCGGACGTGATGAGCAGTTCTTC

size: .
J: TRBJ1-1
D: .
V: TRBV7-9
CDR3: CASTTGITEAFF
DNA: TGTGCCAGCACTACAGGGATCACTGAAGCTTTCTTT

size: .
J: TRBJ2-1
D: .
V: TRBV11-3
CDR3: CASSLDQWAAEQFF
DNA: TGTGCCAGCAGCTTAGACCAATGGGCGGCTGAGCAGTTCTTC

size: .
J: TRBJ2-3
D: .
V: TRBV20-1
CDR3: CSARVNLRTDTQYF
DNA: TGCAGTGCTAGAGTTAACCTTCGCACAGATACGCAGTATTTT

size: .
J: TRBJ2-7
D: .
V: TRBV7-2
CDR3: CASSPRQGGAYEQYF
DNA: TGTGCCAGCAGCCCTCGACAGGGAGGGGCCTACGAGCAGTACTTC

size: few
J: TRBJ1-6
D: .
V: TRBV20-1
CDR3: CSARDVRGGSYNSPLHF
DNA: TGCAGTGCTAGAGATGTCCGGGGAGGGTCCTATAATTCACCCCTCCACTTT

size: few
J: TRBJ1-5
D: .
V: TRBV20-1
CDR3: CSARVGTADQPQHF
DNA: TGCAGTGCTAGAGTAGGGACGGCTGATCAGCCCCAGCATTTT

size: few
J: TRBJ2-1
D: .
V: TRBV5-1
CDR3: CASSFRQAPYNEQFF
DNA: TGCGCCAGCAGCTTCAGACAGGCCCCCTACAATGAGCAGTTCTTC

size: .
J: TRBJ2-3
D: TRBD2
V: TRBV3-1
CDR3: CASSLRVQTGLPNTQYF
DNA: TGTGCCAGCAGCCTCAGAGTACAAACGGGACTACCAAATACGCAGTATTTT

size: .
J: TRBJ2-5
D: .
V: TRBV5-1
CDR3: CASSQGMEQETQYF
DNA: TGCGCCAGCAGCCAGGGGATGGAGCAAGAGACCCAGTACTTC

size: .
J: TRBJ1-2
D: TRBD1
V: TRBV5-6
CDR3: CASSLWTGDGNNYGYTF
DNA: TGTGCCAGCAGCTTGTGGACAGGGGATGGTAATAACTATGGCTACACCTTC

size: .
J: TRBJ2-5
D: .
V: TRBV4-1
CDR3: CASSQDPSSGETQYF
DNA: TGCGCCAGCAGCCAAGATCCCAGCTCGGGCGAGACCCAGTACTTC

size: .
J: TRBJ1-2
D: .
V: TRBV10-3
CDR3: CAISGGRDHYGYTF
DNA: TGTGCCATCAGTGGGGGCAGGGATCACTATGGCTACACCTTC

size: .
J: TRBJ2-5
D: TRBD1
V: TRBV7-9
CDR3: CAIGAGTGLETQYF
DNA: TGTGCCATAGGTGCCGGGACAGGGTTGGAGACCCAGTACTTC

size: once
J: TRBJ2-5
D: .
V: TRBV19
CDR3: CASSGNSYQETQYF
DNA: TGTGCCAGTAGTGGGAACTCGTACCAAGAGACCCAGTACTTC

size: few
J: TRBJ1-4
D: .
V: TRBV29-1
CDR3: CSVLRTEATNEKLFF
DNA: TGCAGCGTTTTGAGGACAGAAGCAACTAATGAAAAACTGTTTTTT

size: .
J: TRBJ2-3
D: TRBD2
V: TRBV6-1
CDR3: CASRLAGGSTQYF
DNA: TGTGCCAGCAGGTTAGCGGGTGGAAGTACGCAGTATTTT

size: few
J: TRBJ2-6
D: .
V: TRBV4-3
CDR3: CASSQESGAGANVLTF
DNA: TGCGCCAGCAGCCAAGAATCGGGGGCTGGGGCCAACGTCCTGACTTTC